Ten or more counts support the clone carrying this TCR beta chain. Its target is unknown. The library gave individual cDNA molecules unique molecular identifiers. TCRdb passed the RACE reads through MiXCR, listing each CDR3 protein once. This sample carries some 46,000 distinct CDR3 sequences, roughly 4% of them seen once, and the ten largest clones take approximately 1.6%. The sample is drawn from a study of human T cells and chemical hapten exposure. Regarding the study as a whole: TCRs at a frequency above 1 in 1000 stayed unchanged with DPC sensitization.

Time point given: healthy volunteer bleed at 2 weeks. Unfractionated whole blood yielded the extracted total RNA. V was pared by 6 bases and J by 1 base, with 5 bases of the junction left unmatched. CDR1 is MNHNY and CDR2 is SVGAGI in the germline V gene (reference sequence). This CDR3 spans 15 amino acids. The source material was whole blood. This sequence was found in a female donor in good health. Some clones in this sample may be carry-over from other donors' samples. The chain employs TRBV6-6 and TRBJ2-3, with TRBD2 matching 9 bases. The CDR3 here is CASRIAGDRTDTQYF. CDR3 sequence (DNA): TGTGCCAGCAGAATAGCGGGGGACCGCACAGATACGCAGTATTTT.